One and the same sample provided the 4 T cell receptor beta chains below, sequenced in a study of T cell clusters in autoimmune cytopenias. TRB rearrangements were amplified by touch-down multiplex PCR with mixed TRB-A/B primers. TCRdb derives one entry per CDR3 protein from the multiplex PCR reads, leaving out DNA. The data include around 6,300 distinct CDR3 sequences; the top ten clones carry around a third. Approximately 36,000 genome equivalents of blood DNA were amplified for TRB. These data also formed part of another study, on T cell repertoires in aging, cancer and after chemotherapy.

Sequenced: peripheral blood. The source of these receptors is a human donor in good health.

Considering frequency, this clonotype is medium-sized. CDR3: CASSLRFRWGQSAGEQFF. The chain links TRBV11-1 to TRBJ2-1; TCRdb's D call, TRBD1, is unchecked because there is no DNA. This CDR3 region has 18 residues. Germline assignment: CDR1 SGHAT and CDR2 FQDESV (reference sequence).

CDR3 sequence: CASSLQRGTEAFF. V and J are TRBV19 and TRBJ1-1; no DNA is available, so the TRBD1 call from TCRdb remains unchecked. The V gene's germline CDR1 is LNHDA and CDR2 SQIVND (reference sequence). This CDR3 region has 13 residues.

V gene TRBV20-1 combines with J gene TRBJ2-1; with no DNA, the TCRdb D assignment of TRBD2 cannot be verified. From germline, CDR1 is DFQATT and CDR2 SNEGSKA (reference sequence). The CDR3 is 16 residues long. CDR3 loop: CSARDPGLAVYNEQFF.

The J gene is TRBJ2-1, the V gene TRBV30; TCRdb's D call, TRBD1, is unchecked because there is no DNA. Germline CDR1 reads GTSNPN; CDR2 reads SVGIG (reference sequence). The CDR3 is made up of 12 amino acids. The CDR3 region is CAWKRVGGPQFF.